This TCR beta chain was sequenced during a study of cytomegalovirus exposure and HLA in healthy donors. A multiplex PCR was run with 60 Vbeta primers and 13 Jbeta primers. Under the authors' procedure: The count from a later analysis was 60 million to 85 million unique TCR beta chains, 9.5 million to 11 million of them shared. This table comes from immunoSEQ multiplex PCR, and its TCRdb copy is limited to in-frame clones, with some not included. The V and J calls and clone size are taken from that table; D and trimming were inferred from the DNA. The sample contains some 34,000 clones, roughly 64% of which appear only once. V dropped 5 bases and J dropped 9; count of bases not matched to a gene: 5. Germline V gives CDR1 SGHDT, CDR2 YYEEEE. The CDR3 has 14 residues. Comment on this clone: The antigen remains undetermined.

Whole-study findings and limits: Overall, approximately 180 TCR beta chains were annotated as cytomegalovirus-associated.

The receptor's source is a man aged 40-49 years in good health and CMV-seropositive. The material sequenced was PBMCs. The chain carries TRBV5-6 and TRBJ1-6; 10 nucleotides agree with TRBD1. The CDR3 here is CASSLRDRGSPLHF. The CDR3 bases are TGTGCCAGCAGTTTACGGGACAGGGGTTCACCCCTCCACTTT.